The 31 T cell receptor beta chains in this list originate from one sample, sequenced in a study of cytomegalovirus exposure and HLA in healthy donors. Both 60 Vbeta primers and 13 Jbeta primers went into the PCR. Assay: immunoSEQ multiplex PCR; the TCRdb copy retains only in-frame clones and omits some. The sample records some 89,000 clones, under 85% being singletons. Sequenced: PBMCs. The receptors here all came from a woman between 40 and 55 years old in good health and CMV-seropositive.

This clone was recorded a few times. The chain links TRBV4-1 to TRBJ2-7; 8 nucleotides agree with TRBD2. The CDR3 is 17 residues long. Per the germline V gene, CDR1 is MGHRA and CDR2 is YSYEKL. With 0 bases clipped from V and 0 bases from J, the junction kept 7 bases outside the gene matches. The DNA of the CDR3 is TGCGCCAGCAGCCAAGATTCTAGCGGGTGGAGCTCCTACGAGCAGTACTTC. Encoded protein: CASSQDSSGWSSYEQYF.

The chain recombines TRBV7-2 with TRBJ2-7; TRBD2 agrees at 7 bases. CDR3 size: 14 residues. Germline assignment: CDR1 SGHTA and CDR2 FQGNSA. The V and J ends lost 5 bases and 2 bases, in that order; junction bases with no gene match: 6. The CDR3 nucleotides are TGTGCCAGCAGCAATCAAGCGGGAACCTACGAGCAGTACTTC. Amino acid sequence: CASSNQAGTYEQYF.

To note about this clone: Other DNA variants within this sample encode the same CDR3. This sequence joins TRBV2 and TRBJ1-1; 8 nucleotides agree with TRBD1. V was clipped by 6 bases and J by 6 bases; unmatched bases: 12. Per germline, CDR1 SNHLY and CDR2 FYNNEI. The CDR3 is 15 amino acids. The CDR3 loop reads CASRDPRGRDAEAFF. The DNA for the CDR3 is TGTGCCAGCAGGGACCCCAGGGGGCGGGACGCTGAAGCTTTCTTT.

The rearrangement joins TRBV28 to TRBJ1-1; 7 bases match TRBD1. Germline V gene data show CDR1 as MDHEN and CDR2 as SYDVKM. The CDR3 has 12 residues. V was pared by 5 bases and J by 11 bases, with 8 bases of the junction left unmatched. CDR3 nucleotide sequence: TGTGCCAGCAGTCCGGTAGACAGGGTTGCTTTCTTT. Translation gives CASSPVDRVAFF. Drawing the rest from reference TRBV28 and TRBJ1-1, the complete variable domain is DVKVTQSSRYLVKRTGEKVFLECVQDMDHENMFWYRQDPGLGLRLIYFSYDVKMKEKGDIPEGYSVSREKKERFSLILESASTNQTSMYLCASSPVDRVAFFGQGTRLTVV.

V gene TRBV6-1 combines with J gene TRBJ1-2; TRBD1 matches at 7 bases. With V trimmed by 3 bases and J by 8 bases, 9 bases remained unmatched. The CDR3 has 14 residues. Germline CDR1 MNHNS, CDR2 SASEGT. CDR3 coding DNA: TGTGCCAGCAGTGACGGACAGGAAGCTCAGGGCTACACCTTC. Translation gives CASSDGQEAQGYTF.

This clone has more than one count but fewer than ten. The chain carries TRBV6-1 and TRBJ2-1, with 11 bases aligning to TRBD2. The CDR3 is made up of 15 amino acids. The junction had 9 bases not matched to a gene; V was cut back by 7 bases and J by 7 bases. Germline CDR1 MNHNS, CDR2 SASEGT. The CDR3 DNA follows: TGTGCCAGCAATTTAGCGGGAGGGTGGTTGAATGAGCAGTTCTTC. Its translation is CASNLAGGWLNEQFF.

This clone came up a few times. Germline and junction disagree at one end, which may indicate a read error. The genes are TRBV6-1 and TRBJ2-2; no reliable D call. The length of the CDR3 is 14 residues. Germline V gene data show CDR1 as MNHNS and CDR2 as SASEGT. This CDR3 is CASCDSVNTGELFF. CDR3 nucleotide sequence: TGTGCCAGCTGTGACTCGGTGAACACCGGGGAGCTGTTTTTT.

The table lists this clone with a count of one. The chain links TRBV10-1 to TRBJ2-1, with D uncertain. There are 11 residues in the CDR3. The germline V gene encodes CDR1 WNHNN and CDR2 SYGVQD (reference sequence). With 4 bases removed from V and 5 bases from J, the gap between germline ends came to 3 bases. CDR3 coding DNA: TGCGCCAGCAGTGTTAACAATGAGCAGTTCTTC. Translated, it gives CASSVNNEQFF.

The CDR3 DNA sequence: TGCGCCAGCAGCGGATCCGGGGGCTCCTACAATGAGCAGTTCTTC. This sequence encodes CASSGSGGSYNEQFF. The chain employs TRBV5-1 and TRBJ2-1, with D maybe TRBD2 (6 bases). This CDR3 has 15 amino acids. V was shortened by 4 bases and J by 0 bases, with 11 bases between the two germline ends. Germline V CDR1 and CDR2: SGHRS, YFSETQ.

The rearrangement links TRBV6-5 to TRBJ2-2; 8 bases align to TRBD1. There are 16 residues in the CDR3. J lost 10 bases, V lost 3 bases, and 13 bases had no gene match. CDR1 MNHEY and CDR2 SVGAGI come from the germline V gene. The DNA of the CDR3 is TGTGCCAGCAGTTATTCATCAATGCAGGGGGCGGAGGAGCTGTTTTTT. It is translated as CASSYSSMQGAEELFF.

This clone has a handful of counts. The V call is TRBV5-1, the J call TRBJ2-7, with unresolved D. Germline-derived CDR1 and CDR2 are SGHRS and YFSETQ. The CDR3 runs 14 residues. Trimming shortened V by 0 bases and J by 3 bases, and 10 bases separated the two germline ends. Here the CDR3 reads CASSLDQAFYEQYF. Written as DNA, the CDR3 is TGCGCCAGCAGCTTGGACCAGGCCTTCTACGAGCAGTACTTC.

The chain couples TRBV19 to TRBJ1-5, with D perhaps matching TRBD1 (5 bases). The CDR3 runs to 15 residues. Germline lookup yields CDR1 LNHDA and CDR2 SQIVND (reference sequence). V shed 5 bases and J shed 6 bases, with 17 bases lying between them. CDR3: CASSLGRVGSQPQHF. For the CDR3, the DNA is TGTGCCAGTAGTTTGGGCAGGGTGGGCAGTCAGCCCCAGCATTTT.

This chain uses TRBV5-6 with TRBJ2-7, with TRBD2 as a possible D gene (5 bases). This CDR3 is 16 amino acids long. Germline lookup yields CDR1 SGHDT and CDR2 YYEEEE. With 1 base removed from V and 2 bases from J, the gap between germline ends came to 16 bases. DNA of the CDR3: TGTGCCAGCAGCTTGCGAGGTGGAGGCCCTCCCTACGAGCAGTACTTC. Amino acid sequence: CASSLRGGGPPYEQYF.

The chain's CDR3 is CASRRTGLEQYF. CDR3 nucleotide sequence: TGTGCCAGCAGACGCACAGGGCTCGAGCAGTACTTC. The chain recombines TRBV13 with TRBJ2-7; D perhaps matches TRBD1 (6 bases). With 6 bases removed from V and 6 bases from J, the gap between germline ends came to 12 bases. Germline V gives CDR1 PRHDT, CDR2 FYEKMQ (reference sequence). The CDR3 contains 12 residues.

This clone was counted a few times. Since a far larger clone is one base different, this is likely a read error. This chain joins TRBV6-1 and TRBJ1-1; 7 bases map to TRBD1. V was clipped by 2 bases and J by 11 bases; unmatched bases: 14. Germline V gives CDR1 MNHNS, CDR2 SASEGT. The CDR3 runs 15 residues. The CDR3 spells CASSETSGGGSSAFF. CDR3 DNA: TGTGCCAGCAGTGAAACTTCAGGAGGGGGCAGTTCGGCTTTCTTT.

The chain employs TRBV19 and TRBJ1-1; a possible D gene is TRBD1 (5 bases). CDR1 is LNHDA, CDR2 SQIVND, per germline (reference sequence). CDR3 length: 13 amino acids. Deletions cut 6 bases from V and 4 bases from J, with 12 bases between. The CDR3 region is CASSAGTGTEAFF. The DNA of the CDR3 is TGTGCCAGTAGCGCCGGAACAGGCACTGAAGCTTTCTTT.

The rearrangement uses TRBV5-1 and TRBJ1-2; no definite D call. Looked up from germline, CDR1 is SGHRS and CDR2 is YFSETQ. The CDR3 totals 14 residues. The germline V and J ends were trimmed by 1 base and 1 base, with 8 bases remaining between them. The CDR3 DNA reads TGCGCCAGCAGCTTGACACAGCTTAACTATGGCTACACCTTC. It translates to CASSLTQLNYGYTF.

The rearrangement links TRBV6-4 to TRBJ2-2; D not resolved. The V end was cut by 5 bases, the J end by 3 bases, with 10 bases between. Germline assignment: CDR1 MRHNA and CDR2 SNTAGT. There are 14 residues in the CDR3. CDR3: CASSLNPDTGELFF. Here the CDR3 DNA reads TGTGCCAGCAGTTTGAACCCGGACACCGGGGAGCTGTTTTTT.

The CDR3 loop reads CASSAVAGDRPDTQYF. DNA for the CDR3: TGTGCCAGCAGTGCAGTGGCGGGAGATCGGCCAGATACGCAGTATTTT. V gene TRBV6-4 combines with J gene TRBJ2-3; the match to TRBD2 covers 7 bases. J lost 4 bases, V lost 4 bases, and 11 bases had no gene match. Germline V gene lookup returns CDR1 MRHNA and CDR2 SNTAGT. The CDR3 totals 16 residues.

This chain uses TRBV27 with TRBJ2-1; possible D gene TRBD2, 6 bases. The CDR3 totals 17 residues. In germline, CDR1 is MNHEY, CDR2 SMNVEV (reference sequence). V lost 8 bases and J 7 bases, leaving 27 bases between the germline ends. The CDR3 DNA reads TGTGCCAGCTCTATTACTTTGGGACGCGGGAAGGTTAATGAGCAGTTCTTC. Translating it yields CASSITLGRGKVNEQFF.

The chain couples TRBV5-4 to TRBJ2-1, with 13 bases identical to TRBD2. V gave up 5 bases and J gave up 3 bases; unmatched junction bases: 8. CDR1 is SGHNT, CDR2 YYREEE, per germline (reference sequence). The CDR3 length is 17 residues. CDR3 sequence: CASSRGTSGNYYNEQFF. The CDR3 DNA is TGTGCCAGCAGTCGGGGGACTAGCGGGAATTACTACAATGAGCAGTTCTTC.

The rearrangement joins TRBV10-3 to TRBJ2-1; a weak D match, TRBD2 (5 bases). With 0 bases removed from V and 4 bases from J, the gap between germline ends came to 7 bases. CDR1 is ENHRY, CDR2 SYGVKD, per germline. The CDR3 has 14 residues. This CDR3 is CAISESRTYNEQFF. For the CDR3, the DNA is TGTGCCATCAGTGAGTCAAGGACTTACAATGAGCAGTTCTTC.

The rearrangement joins TRBV27 to TRBJ1-1, with TRBD1 matching over 9 bases. The germline V gene encodes CDR1 MNHEY and CDR2 SMNVEV (reference sequence). This CDR3 has 14 amino acids. V was pared by 5 bases and J by 4 bases, with 5 bases of the junction left unmatched. The CDR3 spells CASSAGQGTTEAFF. The DNA of the CDR3 is TGTGCCAGCAGTGCAGGACAGGGGACCACTGAAGCTTTCTTT.

V and J are TRBV28 and TRBJ1-1; 8 bases fit TRBD1. The CDR3 is 14 amino acids. Germline V gene sequence: CDR1 MDHEN, CDR2 SYDVKM. Trimming took 8 bases from V and 0 from J; bases not matched to a gene: 5. CDR3 protein: CASLNRGLNTEAFF. CDR3 bases: TGTGCCAGCCTCAACAGGGGGTTGAACACTGAAGCTTTCTTT.

The V gene is TRBV10-3, the J gene TRBJ1-2; tentative D call: TRBD1 (5 bases). The CDR3 runs 12 residues. V lost 6 bases and J lost 8, with 13 bases in between. The germline gives CDR1 ENHRY, CDR2 SYGVKD. The DNA for the CDR3 is TGTGCCATCAGCCAGACAGAAGAGGGCTACACCTTC. Its protein product is CAISQTEEGYTF.

This clone was picked up a small number of times. The CDR3 loop reads CASSLWTTSMSEQFF. The CDR3 region has the DNA TGTGCCAGCAGCTTATGGACTACCTCTATGTCTGAGCAGTTCTTC. V usage is TRBV7-3 and J usage is TRBJ2-1; possible D gene TRBD2, 6 bases. V dropped 2 bases and J dropped 9 bases, with 17 bases sitting between them. Per the germline V gene, CDR1 is SGHTA and CDR2 is FQGTGA. This CDR3 spans 15 amino acids.

In its sample, this clone was seen a few times. The chain couples TRBV14 to TRBJ2-7, with 8 bases matching TRBD1. Germline V CDR1 and CDR2: SGHDN, FVKESK. V lost 4 bases, J lost 6 bases, and 8 bases stayed unmatched. The CDR3 sequence is 14 residues long. This CDR3 reads CASSLKDRDVEQYF. Here the CDR3 DNA reads TGTGCCAGCAGCCTAAAGGACAGGGATGTCGAGCAGTACTTC.

This clone turned up a few times. This chain uses TRBV6-5 with TRBJ1-2; D not resolved. The CDR3 extends over 11 amino acids. Germline lookup yields CDR1 MNHEY and CDR2 SVGAGI. V was cut by 4 bases and J by 5 bases, with 5 bases left in between. CDR3 amino acids: CASSFTYGYTF. CDR3 DNA: TGTGCCAGCAGTTTCACATATGGCTACACCTTC.

This chain links TRBV11-2 with TRBJ2-7; no clear D gene. Germline CDR1 is SGHAT and CDR2 is FQNNGV. V lost 3 bases to trimming and J lost 4 bases, with 10 bases between them. This CDR3 is built from 13 residues. CDR3 protein: CASSFSAGYEQYF. CDR3 sequence (DNA): TGTGCCAGCAGCTTTTCCGCAGGTTACGAGCAGTACTTC. Complete variable domain (other parts from reference TRBV11-2 and TRBJ2-7): EAGVAQSPRYKIIEKRQSVAFWCNPISGHATLYWYQQILGQGPKLLIQFQNNGVVDDSQLPKDRFSAERLKGVDSTLKIQPAKLEDSAVYLCASSFSAGYEQYFGPGTRLTVT.

This clone was picked up a small number of times. This sequence joins TRBV5-6 and TRBJ2-5, with a weak D call TRBD2 (6 bases). CDR3 length: 14 amino acids. V dropped 5 bases and J dropped 5 bases, with 16 bases sitting between them. CDR1 and CDR2 (germline): SGHDT, YYEEEE. This CDR3 reads CASRAFAGRETQYF. The CDR3 DNA follows: TGTGCCAGCAGAGCTTTTGCGGGAAGGGAGACCCAGTACTTC.

As for this clone: Other nucleotide sequences from this sample produce the same CDR3. The chain employs TRBV5-6 and TRBJ2-3, with 9 bases that match TRBD1. In germline, CDR1 is SGHDT, CDR2 YYEEEE. CDR3 size: 16 residues. The V and J ends lost 2 bases and 6 bases, in that order; junction bases with no gene match: 10. CDR3 in amino acids: CASSFEGQGRGDTQYF. For the CDR3, the DNA is TGTGCCAGCAGCTTCGAAGGACAGGGGAGGGGTGATACGCAGTATTTT.